This T cell receptor (beta chain) was found in a study of cytomegalovirus exposure and HLA in healthy donors. Study results and limitations: Later analysis identified 16,000 or so TCR beta sequences associated with HLA alleles, using a false discovery rate threshold of 0.05. Researchers catalogued over 150 TCR beta chains as cytomegalovirus-associated.

It was with 60 Vbeta and 13 Jbeta primers that the PCR ran. Sequenced by immunoSEQ multiplex PCR; TCRdb stores in-frame clones only, minus some. The data show some 35,000 clones, over 60% seen once. Trimming shortened V by 1 base and J by 2 bases, and 11 bases separated the two germline ends. Germline loops: CDR1 LGHNA, CDR2 YSLEER. The CDR3 is made up of 15 amino acids. A remark on this clone: Its antigen is currently unknown.

V is TRBV4-3 and J is TRBJ1-2; no firm D call. Sample: PBMCs. The clonotype was recovered from a man in his thirties or forties in good health and CMV-seronegative. The DNA of the CDR3 is TGCGCCAGCAGCCAAGTTATAACGGTGAACTATGGCTACACCTTC. It yields the protein CASSQVITVNYGYTF.